These 28 T cell receptor beta chains originate from one sample sequenced in a study of T cells in Graves' hyperthyroidism and ophthalmopathy. The CDR3 regions of TCR beta were amplified from RNA transcripts. A set of HTBI primers served as the primers for a first-round RT-PCR of the TCR CDR3. In TCRdb, the multiplex PCR reads were re-called with MiXCR into one record per CDR3 protein. Here the sample spans around 190,000 distinct CDR3 sequences, about a sixth being singletons. Specimen: blood. All receptors derive from a woman aged 45 to 65 with Graves' hyperthyroidism.

At least ten counts were recorded for this clonotype. This CDR3 reads CASKEGYGYTF. For the CDR3, the DNA is TGTGCCAGTAAAGAGGGCTATGGCTACACCTTC. The chain carries TRBV19 and TRBJ1-2; no clear D. This CDR3 spans 11 amino acids. CDR1 and CDR2 from the germline V gene are LNHDA and SQIVND (reference sequence). Trimming removed 7 bases at V and 4 bases at J, with 7 bases between. The whole variable domain, filled in from reference TRBV19 and TRBJ1-2, reads DGGITQSPKYLFRKEGQNVTLSCEQNLNHDAMYWYRQDPGQGLRLIYYSQIVNDFQKGDIAEGYSVSREKKESFPLTVTSAQKNPTAFYLCASKEGYGYTFGSGTRLTVV.

In its sample, this clonotype was seen many times. The chain joins TRBV28 to TRBJ2-7; perhaps TRBD1 as D (6 bases). The CDR3 has 16 amino acids. Germline V gene sequence: CDR1 MDHEN, CDR2 SYDVKM. V dropped 6 bases and J dropped 3 bases, with 21 bases sitting between them. The CDR3 region is CASSPTGLGKNYEQYF. The CDR3 bases are TGTGCCAGCAGCCCTACAGGGTTGGGAAAAAACTACGAGCAGTACTTC.

This clonotype was seen ten or more times. The rearrangement joins TRBV11-3 to TRBJ2-7; D gene uncertain. This CDR3 has 13 amino acids. V gave up 5 bases and J gave up 6 bases, with 14 bases separating them. The germline gives CDR1 SGHNT, CDR2 YENEEA. The CDR3 spells CASSPKSFSEQYF. The CDR3 DNA reads TGTGCCAGCAGCCCCAAGAGCTTTTCCGAGCAGTACTTC. Full variable domain (outside the CDR3, taken from reference TRBV11-3 and TRBJ2-7): EAGVVQSPRYKIIEKKQPVAFWCNPISGHNTLYWYLQNLGQGPELLIRYENEEAVDDSQLPKDRFSAERLKGVDSTLKIQPAELGDSAVYLCASSPKSFSEQYFGPGTRLTVT.

This clonotype has at least ten counts. V gene TRBV5-1 combines with J gene TRBJ2-7; TRBD1 agrees at 11 bases. J gave up 0 bases and V 4 bases, and 9 bases lay outside the gene matches. CDR3 length: 17 amino acids. Germline V lookup: CDR1 SGHRS, CDR2 YFSETQ. The CDR3: CASSPGQGALPSYEQYF. The DNA for the CDR3 is TGCGCCAGCAGCCCCGGACAGGGGGCCCTTCCCTCCTACGAGCAGTACTTC.

This clonotype was seen ten or more times. This chain links TRBV28 with TRBJ1-4; D may be TRBD1 (6 bases). V was trimmed by 8 bases and J by 4 bases, leaving 11 bases between them. CDR3 length: 13 amino acids. Germline V CDR1 and CDR2: MDHEN, SYDVKM. The CDR3 sequence is CASQRTDNEKLFF. The CDR3, as DNA: TGTGCCAGCCAACGGACAGATAATGAAAAACTGTTTTTT.

This clonotype was counted between two and nine times. This may be a read error, as it is one base from a much larger clone. This sequence joins TRBV27 and TRBJ2-7; D is perhaps TRBD1 or TRBD2 (5 bases each). The length of the CDR3 is 11 residues. The V gene's germline CDR1 is MNHEY and CDR2 SMNVEV (reference sequence). The ends were cut back, 9 bases at V and 6 bases at J, with 12 bases in the middle. The CDR3 DNA is TGTGCCAGTCATAATGGGGGCGAGCAGTACTTC. This codes for CASHNGGEQYF.

In this sample, this clonotype turned up many times. This rearrangement joins TRBV28 to TRBJ2-2; TRBD1 matches at 10 bases. This CDR3 spans 14 amino acids. Germline V lookup: CDR1 MDHEN, CDR2 SYDVKM. Losses at the gene ends were 5 bases for V and 6 bases for J; bases not matched to a gene: 3. This chain's CDR3 is CASSTGTGAGELFF. The CDR3 coding sequence is TGTGCCAGCAGTACCGGGACAGGGGCCGGGGAGCTGTTTTTT.

The sample holds many counts of this clonotype. This chain links TRBV2 with TRBJ2-3; D is possibly TRBD2 (5 bases). Germline assignment: CDR1 SNHLY and CDR2 FYNNEI. V shed 0 bases and J shed 0 bases, with 13 bases lying between them. The CDR3 consists of 17 residues. As DNA, the CDR3 is TGTGCCAGCAGTGAAGCCCAGACTATCCTAAGCACAGATACGCAGTATTTT. This translates into CASSEAQTILSTDTQYF.

The sample holds many counts of this clonotype. This chain links TRBV5-1 with TRBJ1-1; TRBD1 agrees at 9 bases. This CDR3 is 13 amino acids long. Losses at the gene ends were 0 bases for V and 8 bases for J; bases not matched to a gene: 2. Germline CDR1 reads SGHRS; CDR2 reads YFSETQ. CDR3 residues: CASSLGGQGEAFF. The CDR3 DNA sequence: TGCGCCAGCAGCTTGGGGGGACAGGGAGAAGCTTTCTTT. Full variable domain (missing parts from reference TRBV5-1 and TRBJ1-1): KAGVTQTPRYLIKTRGQQVTLSCSPISGHRSVSWYQQTPGQGLQFLFEYFSETQRNKGNFPGRFSGRQFSNSRSEMNVSTLELGDSALYLCASSLGGQGEAFFGQGTRLTVV.

This clonotype was counted ten times or more. The CDR3, as DNA: TGTGCCTCTCTAGCGGGACACACTGAAGCTTTCTTT. Its protein product is CASLAGHTEAFF. The V gene is TRBV19, the J gene TRBJ1-1; a weak D match, TRBD1 (5 bases). Trimming took off 11 bases at V and 3 bases at J, with 13 bases between the two ends. This CDR3 comprises 12 residues. The germline V gene has CDR1 LNHDA and CDR2 SQIVND (reference sequence). The variable domain in full, with the rest retrieved from reference TRBV19 and TRBJ1-1, is DGGITQSPKYLFRKEGQNVTLSCEQNLNHDAMYWYRQDPGQGLRLIYYSQIVNDFQKGDIAEGYSVSREKKESFPLTVTSAQKNPTAFYLCASLAGHTEAFFGQGTRLTVV.

This clonotype has only a few counts. Here the CDR3 DNA reads TGTGCCAGCAGCTTAGTAGTAACCGGGCCAAACACCGGGGAGCTGTTTTTT. Translation gives CASSLVVTGPNTGELFF. V is TRBV13 and J is TRBJ2-2, with D unresolved. With 1 base removed from V and 2 bases from J, the gap between germline ends came to 14 bases. This CDR3 contains 17 residues. The germline CDR1 and CDR2 sequences are PRHDT and FYEKMQ (reference sequence).

The chain has TRBV6-4 and TRBJ2-6, with D tentatively TRBD1 or TRBD2 (5 bases each). The CDR3 covers 14 residues. The germline gives CDR1 MRHNA, CDR2 SNTAGT. The V and J ends lost 3 bases and 9 bases respectively, with 12 bases between them. DNA of the CDR3: TGTGCCAGCAGTGATACCGGGGCCAACAACGTCCTGACTTTC. Residues: CASSDTGANNVLTF.

The chain joins TRBV4-2 to TRBJ1-2; possibly TRBD1 for D (5 bases). The CDR3 extends over 15 amino acids. Germline-derived CDR1 and CDR2 are LGHNA and YNFKEQ. The V and J ends lost 0 bases and 3 bases respectively, with 11 bases between them. Here the CDR3 reads CASSQDRGRYYGYTF. As DNA, the CDR3 is TGTGCCAGCAGCCAAGATAGGGGACGGTACTATGGCTACACCTTC.

This clonotype was seen ten or more times. The V gene is TRBV5-1, the J gene TRBJ2-5; D remains unclear. This CDR3 spans 15 amino acids. Germline V gene sequence: CDR1 SGHRS, CDR2 YFSETQ. The V gene lost 2 bases and the J gene lost 1 base, with 12 bases spanning the gap. The CDR3: CASSLGTALQETQYF. The CDR3 nucleotides are TGCGCCAGCAGCTTAGGAACAGCTCTCCAAGAGACCCAGTACTTC.

Notes on this clonotype: This may be a read error, as it is one base from a much larger clone. J is TRBJ2-2 and V is TRBV18; D uncertain. Per germline, CDR1 KGHSH and CDR2 LQKENI. The V end lost 5 bases, the J end lost 1 base, and 8 bases lay between the germline ends. CDR3 length: 14 amino acids. The CDR3 reads CASSSFQNTGELFF. The CDR3 region has the DNA TGTGCCAGCTCATCATTCCAGAACACCGGGGAGCTGTTTTTT.

Many counts were recorded for this clonotype. The chain links TRBV6-1 to TRBJ1-1; no definite D call. Germline loops: CDR1 MNHNS, CDR2 SASEGT. This CDR3 is built from 16 residues. V was cut by 0 bases and J by 0 bases, with 11 bases left in between. The CDR3 coding sequence is TGTGCCAGCAGTGAAGCAGAGAGTTTCATGAACACTGAAGCTTTCTTT. Its protein product is CASSEAESFMNTEAFF.

The table lists this clonotype with many counts. This rearrangement joins TRBV18 to TRBJ1-1, with unresolved D. V dropped 8 bases and J dropped 1 base, with 11 bases sitting between them. Germline V lookup: CDR1 KGHSH, CDR2 LQKENI. The CDR3 loop spans 13 amino acids. CDR3 nucleotides: TGTGCCAGCAGTCCCGCCGGGAACACTGAAGCTTTCTTT. Protein product: CASSPAGNTEAFF.

This clonotype has a count of ten or more. The chain employs TRBV24-1 and TRBJ1-2; maybe TRBD1 (6 bases). The CDR3 covers 12 residues. Germline lookup yields CDR1 KGHDR and CDR2 SFDVKD. V was shortened by 3 bases and J by 6 bases, with 7 bases between the two germline ends. The CDR3 here is CATSDRGDGYTF. The CDR3 DNA reads TGTGCCACCAGTGATAGGGGGGATGGCTACACCTTC.

The gene calls are TRBV16 and TRBJ1-4; D possibly corresponds to TRBD1 (5 bases). Trimming removed 0 bases from V and 0 bases from J, with 20 bases in between. Per germline, CDR1 KGHSY and CDR2 FQNENV. This CDR3 spans 20 amino acids. The CDR3 spells CASSQSVVGFGGATNEKLFF. The CDR3 coding sequence is TGTGCCAGCAGCCAATCGGTAGTAGGGTTCGGAGGGGCAACTAATGAAAAACTGTTTTTT.

This clonotype appeared many times. This rearrangement joins TRBV3-1 to TRBJ1-5, with 8 bases aligning to TRBD1. This CDR3 spans 15 amino acids. CDR1 LGHDT and CDR2 YNNKEL come from the germline V gene (reference sequence). The junction had 4 bases not matched to a gene; V was cut back by 1 base and J by 5 bases. The CDR3 DNA reads TGTGCCAGCAGCCAAGGGACAGGGTGGGATCAGCCCCAGCATTTT. Protein product: CASSQGTGWDQPQHF.

The table lists this clonotype with a few counts. The rearrangement links TRBV20-1 to TRBJ2-1; TRBD1 or TRBD2 may be the D gene (5 bases each). Trimming stripped 0 bases from V and 8 bases from J, with 8 bases between. The CDR3 consists of 12 residues. CDR1 and CDR2 (germline): DFQATT, SNEGSKA (reference sequence). CDR3 amino acids: CSARDRGDEQFF. The CDR3, as DNA: TGCAGTGCTAGAGATCGAGGGGATGAGCAGTTCTTC.

This clonotype has a count of ten or more. The chain employs TRBV7-9 and TRBJ2-3; tentative D call: TRBD2 (5 bases). Between the trimmed V and J ends, which lost 2 bases and 10 bases, there was a span of 10 bases. The germline gives CDR1 SEHNR, CDR2 FQNEAQ (reference sequence). CDR3 length: 12 residues. As DNA, the CDR3 is TGTGCCAGCAGCTTAATCGGAGGAGCGCAGTATTTT. Its translation is CASSLIGGAQYF.

The rearrangement uses TRBV12-3 or TRBV12-4 and TRBJ2-7; 10 positions agree with TRBD2. CDR3 length: 14 amino acids. With V trimmed by 3 bases and J by 6 bases, 5 bases remained unmatched. The CDR3 coding sequence is TGTGCCAGCAGTTTTCGACTAGCGGGTGTCGAGCAGTACTTC. Translation gives CASSFRLAGVEQYF.

The chain carries TRBV7-9 and TRBJ2-3, with 7 bases that match TRBD1. From germline, CDR1 is SEHNR and CDR2 FQNEAQ (reference sequence). The CDR3 extends over 16 amino acids. V lost 4 bases and J lost 1; bases outside the gene matches: 8. Here the CDR3 reads CASSSPGTDRTDTQYF. For the CDR3, the DNA is TGTGCCAGCAGCTCCCCCGGGACAGACCGCACAGATACGCAGTATTTT.

This clonotype was seen ten or more times. This rearrangement joins TRBV29-1 to TRBJ1-2; 7 nucleotides line up with TRBD1. Looked up from germline, CDR1 is SQVTM and CDR2 is ANQGSEA. J was trimmed by 7 bases and V by 3 bases; bases with no gene match: 5. The CDR3 has 12 amino acids. CDR3 loop: CSVETGSVGYTF. As DNA, the CDR3 is TGCAGCGTTGAGACAGGGTCGGTTGGCTACACCTTC.

Only a few counts were recorded for this clonotype. The CDR3 here is CATSDGGGGPLRTDTQYF. The CDR3 bases are TGTGCCACCAGTGATGGGGGCGGGGGGCCGTTAAGGACAGATACGCAGTATTTT. The V call is TRBV24-1, the J call TRBJ2-3, with 8 nucleotides matching TRBD2. CDR1 is KGHDR, CDR2 SFDVKD, per germline. This CDR3 region has 18 residues. V shed 3 bases and J 3 bases; nucleotides not matched to a gene: 13.

This clonotype was counted many times. V and J are TRBV20-1 and TRBJ1-5, with D possibly matching TRBD1 (5 bases). The CDR3 extends over 18 amino acids. CDR1 DFQATT and CDR2 SNEGSKA come from the germline V gene (reference sequence). V was pared by 3 bases and J by 4 bases, with 25 bases between. This CDR3 reads CSARDALRRGSLNQPQHF. The CDR3 DNA is TGCAGTGCTAGGGATGCCCTGAGGAGGGGCAGTCTTAATCAGCCCCAGCATTTT.

This clonotype showed up many times. The chain combines TRBV28 with TRBJ2-7; a possible D gene is TRBD1 (6 bases). Germline-derived CDR1 and CDR2 are MDHEN and SYDVKM. This CDR3 is built from 14 residues. Trimming pared 5 bases from V and 6 bases from J, leaving 17 bases between. The CDR3 loop is CASSLPQGSLEQYF. CDR3 in DNA: TGTGCCAGCAGTCTGCCACAGGGAAGTCTCGAGCAGTACTTC.